The 26 T cell receptor beta chains below come from one sample, sequenced in a study of T cell changes during pregnancy in multiple sclerosis. Some clones are missing from TCRdb's copy, which holds only in-frame ones; the method was immunoSEQ multiplex PCR. This sample has more than 65,000 clones; 90% to 95% occur once, and the top ten carry approximately 0.93%. Sequencing used peripheral blood, obtained in the first trimester of pregnancy. These receptors originate from a female donor with multiple sclerosis, enrolled in a pregnancy study.

The chain combines TRBV21-1 with TRBJ2-7; the D call in the table, TRBD2, was not verified against the DNA. TRBV21-1 is a pseudogene locus. The CDR3 length is 15 residues. The CDR3: CASSKSNGGAYEQYF. The CDR3 DNA follows: TGTGCCAGCAGCAAAAGCAACGGCGGGGCCTACGAGCAGTACTTC.

The V gene is TRBV27, the J gene TRBJ2-7; 7 bases match TRBD2. The CDR3 covers 13 residues. Germline CDR1 MNHEY, CDR2 SMNVEV (reference sequence). Trimming took 2 bases from V and 2 from J; bases not matched to a gene: 0. The CDR3 nucleotides read TGTGCCAGCAGTTTAGGACTAGCCTACGAGCAGTACTTC. This codes for CASSLGLAYEQYF.

The chain employs TRBV11-1 and TRBJ2-7, with 7 bases identical to TRBD1. Germline loops: CDR1 SGHAT, CDR2 FQDESV (reference sequence). The CDR3 has 13 residues. With 3 bases clipped from V and 4 bases from J, the junction kept 3 bases outside the gene matches. The CDR3, as DNA: TGTGCCAGCAGCTTGGACAGGTTATACGAGCAGTACTTC. It codes for CASSLDRLYEQYF.

The V gene is TRBV5-4, the J gene TRBJ2-1; TRBD2 agrees at 9 bases. Germline loops: CDR1 SGHNT, CDR2 YYREEE (reference sequence). J lost 7 bases, V lost 1 base, and 6 bases had no gene match. This CDR3 has 15 amino acids. The CDR3 is CASSLSSGSGNEQFF. The DNA of the CDR3 is TGTGCCAGCAGCTTGAGTAGCGGGAGTGGAAATGAGCAGTTCTTC.

CDR3 DNA sequence: TGTGCCAGCAGCTTTTTAGGCCGGCAGGCGAACACCGGGGAGCTGTTTTTT. It specifies CASSFLGRQANTGELFF. This chain links TRBV5-4 with TRBJ2-2; D remains ambiguous. Trimming cost V 2 bases and J 0 bases, with 14 bases left between them. CDR3 length equals 17 residues. CDR1 and CDR2 (germline): SGHNT, YYREEE (reference sequence).

The chain joins TRBV6-4 to TRBJ2-7, with 9 bases identical to TRBD1. Looked up from germline, CDR1 is MRHNA and CDR2 is SNTAGT. Germline trimming cut 2 bases from V and 6 bases from J; bases unmatched to any gene: 2. The CDR3 has 13 residues. CDR3 sequence (DNA): TGTGCCAGCAGTGACGGGACAGGGACCGAGCAGTACTTC. Translation gives CASSDGTGTEQYF.

This sequence joins TRBV12-5 and TRBJ2-1, with D possibly TRBD2 on 7 matching bases. The CDR3 extends over 16 amino acids. Germline V gene sequence: CDR1 LGHNT, CDR2 FRNRAP. Trimming stripped 1 base from V and 1 base from J, with 11 bases between. CDR3 amino acids: CASGLGGGGSYNEQFF. The DNA for the CDR3 is TGTGCTAGTGGTTTGGGGGGAGGGGGTTCCTACAATGAGCAGTTCTTC.

This clone was seen a single time. The chain joins TRBV6-5 to TRBJ2-2; 8 nucleotides align to TRBD1. The CDR3 loop spans 15 amino acids. Germline values: CDR1 MNHEY, CDR2 SVGAGI. The junction had 8 bases not matched to a gene; V was cut back by 6 bases and J by 5 bases. In nucleotides, the CDR3 is TGTGCCAGCAGGAATCAGGGGGCGCGAACCGGGGAGCTGTTTTTT. It translates to CASRNQGARTGELFF.

There are many counts of this clone. The chain joins TRBV30 to TRBJ1-1; D is possibly TRBD1 (6 bases). CDR3 length equals 13 residues. In germline, CDR1 is GTSNPN, CDR2 SVGIG (reference sequence). The ends were cut back, 2 bases at V and 5 bases at J, with 12 bases in the middle. Written as DNA, the CDR3 is TGTGCCTGGAGTAAGGGGGGGAAAACTGAAGCTTTCTTT. Translation: CAWSKGGKTEAFF. Full variable domain (remainder filled in from reference TRBV30 and TRBJ1-1): SQTIHQWPATLVQPVGSPLSLECTVEGTSNPNLYWYRQAAGRGLQLLFYSVGIGQISSEVPQNLSASRPQDRQFILSSKKLLLSDSGFYLCAWSKGGKTEAFFGQGTRLTVV.

The chain employs TRBV27 and TRBJ1-2; 9 bases line up with TRBD1. V lost 5 bases, J lost 6 bases, and 10 bases stayed unmatched. The length of the CDR3 is 15 residues. Germline V lookup: CDR1 MNHEY, CDR2 SMNVEV (reference sequence). The CDR3 sequence: CASSPGQGFYDGYTF. Here the CDR3 DNA reads TGTGCCAGCAGTCCGGGACAGGGATTTTACGATGGCTACACCTTC.

The rearrangement uses TRBV7-9 and TRBJ2-7; 9 nucleotides line up with TRBD2. Germline values: CDR1 SEHNR, CDR2 FQNEAQ (reference sequence). The CDR3 length is 16 residues. Losses at the gene ends were 4 bases for V and 5 bases for J; bases not matched to a gene: 12. CDR3 nucleotide sequence: TGTGCCAGCAGCTCTCAAGGGACTAGCCAGTACGACGAGCAGTACTTC. Protein product: CASSSQGTSQYDEQYF.

The V call is TRBV27, the J call TRBJ2-1; D uncertain. In germline, CDR1 is MNHEY, CDR2 SMNVEV (reference sequence). The length of the CDR3 is 13 residues. Trimming removed 5 bases at V and 5 bases at J, with 10 bases between. This CDR3 reads CASSTRTNNEQFF. The CDR3 nucleotides read TGTGCCAGCAGTACCAGAACAAACAATGAGCAGTTCTTC.

The V and J genes are TRBV7-2 and TRBJ1-1; D perhaps matches TRBD1 (6 bases). The CDR3 runs to 13 residues. V lost 9 bases, J lost 5 bases, and 16 bases lay in between. The germline gives CDR1 SGHTA, CDR2 FQGNSA. The DNA of the CDR3 is TGTGCCAGTAACAGGGCAAGTGGGACTGAAGCTTTCTTT. It is translated as CASNRASGTEAFF.

The chain combines TRBV28 with TRBJ1-1; tentative D call: TRBD1 (6 bases). Looked up from germline, CDR1 is MDHEN and CDR2 is SYDVKM. This CDR3 has 13 residues. The V end was cut by 3 bases, the J end by 3 bases, with 8 bases between. CDR3 DNA sequence: TGTGCCAGCAGTTTTAAGGGGGACACTGAAGCTTTCTTT. Translated, it gives CASSFKGDTEAFF. Full variable domain (remainder filled in from reference TRBV28 and TRBJ1-1): DVKVTQSSRYLVKRTGEKVFLECVQDMDHENMFWYRQDPGLGLRLIYFSYDVKMKEKGDIPEGYSVSREKKERFSLILESASTNQTSMYLCASSFKGDTEAFFGQGTRLTVV.

CDR3 residues: CASSWGQGKETQYF. The CDR3 nucleotides are TGTGCCAGCAGCTGGGGACAGGGGAAAGAGACCCAGTACTTC. J is TRBJ2-5 and V is TRBV5-6; 10 bases match TRBD1. The J segment lost 3 bases and the V segment lost 3 bases, leaving 2 bases of the junction unmatched. Germline V CDR1 and CDR2: SGHDT, YYEEEE. This CDR3 is built from 14 residues.

The gene calls are TRBV7-6 and TRBJ2-1, with D hard to call. The length of the CDR3 is 13 residues. V dropped 3 bases and J dropped 7 bases, with 10 bases sitting between them. Germline V CDR1 and CDR2: SGHVS, FNYEAQ. CDR3 amino acids: CASSLRFGNEQFF. For the CDR3, the DNA is TGTGCCAGCAGCTTGAGGTTTGGGAATGAGCAGTTCTTC.

The chain combines TRBV18 with TRBJ2-1; maybe TRBD2 (5 bases). The ends were cut back, 0 bases at V and 6 bases at J, with 15 bases in the middle. The CDR3 totals 16 residues. CDR1 and CDR2 (germline): KGHSH, LQKENI. The CDR3 region is CASSPPWEWGSNEQFF. CDR3 in DNA: TGTGCCAGCTCACCACCTTGGGAGTGGGGAAGCAATGAGCAGTTCTTC.

Only one count was recorded for this clone. The J gene is TRBJ2-1, the V gene TRBV10-3; maybe TRBD2 (7 bases). This CDR3 contains 14 residues. Trimming removed 6 bases at V and 0 bases at J, with 9 bases between. Germline V gives CDR1 ENHRY, CDR2 SYGVKD. The CDR3 here is CAIRGGPSYNEQFF. As DNA, the CDR3 is TGTGCCATCAGGGGGGGGCCCTCCTACAATGAGCAGTTCTTC.

The chain carries TRBV7-6 and TRBJ2-2, with 14 bases matching TRBD2. The CDR3 is 18 amino acids. V was pared by 5 bases and J by 6 bases, with 11 bases of the junction left unmatched. Germline V gene data show CDR1 as SGHVS and CDR2 as FNYEAQ. The CDR3, as DNA: TGTGCCAGCAGCCTCCAACCATGGACTAGCGGGAGGTCCGGGGAGCTGTTTTTT. This codes for CASSLQPWTSGRSGELFF. Full variable domain (outside the CDR3, taken from reference TRBV7-6 and TRBJ2-2): GAGVSQSPRYKVTKRGQDVALRCDPISGHVSLYWYRQALGQGPEFLTYFNYEAQQDKSGLPNDRFSAERPEGSISTLTIQRTEQRDSAMYRCASSLQPWTSGRSGELFFGEGSRLTVL.

The V and J genes are TRBV18 and TRBJ2-3, with TRBD2 matching 10 bases. Germline trimming cut 2 bases from V and 0 bases from J; bases unmatched to any gene: 8. The CDR3 is made up of 18 amino acids. The germline V gene has CDR1 KGHSH and CDR2 LQKENI. CDR3 sequence reads: CASSPLAGGPPSTDTQYF. In nucleotides, the CDR3 is TGTGCCAGCTCACCATTAGCGGGGGGCCCACCTAGCACAGATACGCAGTATTTT.

This chain connects TRBV5-8 to TRBJ1-1; D is ambiguous. Germline V gene sequence: CDR1 SGHTS, CDR2 YDEGEE. The CDR3 has 15 residues. V was shortened by 0 bases and J by 0 bases, with 9 bases between the two germline ends. CDR3 coding DNA: TGTGCCAGCAGCTTGGGACGGAGGATGAACACTGAAGCTTTCTTT. Translation: CASSLGRRMNTEAFF.

This clone was picked up a small number of times. The DNA for the CDR3 is TGTGCCAGCAGTAGCCCCGGGGGGGGTAATGGCTACACCTTC. Translating it yields CASSSPGGGNGYTF. The genes are TRBV27 and TRBJ1-2; D may be TRBD1 (5 bases). Germline assignment: CDR1 MNHEY and CDR2 SMNVEV (reference sequence). V lost 5 bases to trimming and J lost 6 bases, with 16 bases between them. The CDR3 is made up of 14 amino acids.

The chain joins TRBV4-3 to TRBJ2-1; D is uncertain. Germline V lookup: CDR1 LGHNA, CDR2 YSLEER. Trimming cost V 0 bases and J 0 bases, with 15 bases left between them. The CDR3 length is 18 residues. The CDR3 region has the DNA TGCGCCAGCAGCCAAGATGCGCCCGGAGTGGTCTCCTACAATGAGCAGTTCTTC. Its protein product is CASSQDAPGVVSYNEQFF.

The CDR3 bases are TGTGCCAGCAGCTTCCACGGGGGGGCCGGCAATGAGCAGTTCTTC. The encoded protein is CASSFHGGAGNEQFF. The gene calls are TRBV7-3 and TRBJ2-1, with 8 bases aligning to TRBD2. Looked up from germline, CDR1 is SGHTA and CDR2 is FQGTGA. V lost 3 bases and J lost 6; bases outside the gene matches: 7. CDR3 length: 15 residues.

This clone has a single count. The chain has TRBV5-1 and TRBJ2-1; 10 bases map to TRBD1. CDR3 length equals 15 residues. Per the germline V gene, CDR1 is SGHRS and CDR2 is YFSETQ. With 4 bases clipped from V and 6 bases from J, the junction kept 7 bases outside the gene matches. The CDR3 nucleotides read TGCGCCAGCAGCGCCGGACAGGGGGTCGGCAATGAGCAGTTCTTC. This codes for CASSAGQGVGNEQFF.

This chain joins TRBV5-1 and TRBJ2-1, with 12 bases matching TRBD2. The CDR3 has 15 amino acids. Trimming took 5 bases from V and 8 from J; bases not matched to a gene: 8. Germline loops: CDR1 SGHRS, CDR2 YFSETQ. CDR3 region: CASRSTSGRIDEQFF. The CDR3 DNA reads TGCGCCAGCAGAAGTACTAGCGGGAGGATCGATGAGCAGTTCTTC. The entire variable domain, with the rest obtained from reference TRBV5-1 and TRBJ2-1, is as follows: KAGVTQTPRYLIKTRGQQVTLSCSPISGHRSVSWYQQTPGQGLQFLFEYFSETQRNKGNFPGRFSGRQFSNSRSEMNVSTLELGDSALYLCASRSTSGRIDEQFFGPGTRLTVL.